This record covers a single T cell receptor (beta chain). This entry is derived from a study of blood T cell repertoires in COVID-19. Looking at the study overall: Acute and convalescent COVID-19 samples came from the United States, Italy and Spain. The cDNA or gDNA used as material had been derived from T cells, B-cell-depleted T cells, or PBMCs.

In the original analysis: Amplification of reference gene primers was used by the study to estimate nucleated cell counts. The data were produced by immunoSEQ multiplex PCR, yet TCRdb's version contains in-frame clones alone and is incomplete. D and trimming were read from the DNA, whereas the V and J calls and clone size are those reported in that table. Among about 110,000 clones listed, 65% to 80% were seen once. Trimming shortened V by 1 base and J by 3 bases, and 10 bases separated the two germline ends. This CDR3 is built from 15 residues. CDR1 is MNHNS and CDR2 is SASEGT in the germline V gene.

The chain carries TRBV6-1 and TRBJ1-5; D ambiguous. The receptor was derived from a woman aged 55-70 years with acute or convalescent COVID-19. Sequenced material: peripheral blood. The CDR3 protein is CASSEVWRDNQPQHF. The CDR3 region has the DNA TGTGCCAGCAGTGAAGTATGGAGGGACAATCAGCCCCAGCATTTT.